This T cell receptor (beta chain) was profiled in a study of T cell responses to AZD1222 COVID-19 vaccine. Study outcomes and limitations: White British donors predominated, females outnumbered males, and clonal diversity was possibly underestimated.

Clones were read by immunoSEQ multiplex PCR, and TCRdb kept only the in-frame ones, dropping some. There are about 81,000 clones in the sample; 90% occur only once, and less than 5.5% lies in the top ten. Note on this clone: Its antigen is unknown.

The CDR3 has 14 residues. Trimming pared 7 bases from V and 7 bases from J, leaving 15 bases between. Germline V lookup: CDR1 SGDLS, CDR2 YYNGEE. This chain uses TRBV9 with TRBJ1-6; weak D call: TRBD1 (5 bases). This sample comprised peripheral blood, obtained 28 days after the second AZD1222 dose. This receptor was identified in an adult who received the AZD1222 COVID-19 vaccine. The CDR3 nucleotides are TGTGCCAGCTCCCGAGCCGGGGGGAATTCACCCCTCCACTTT. It is translated as CASSRAGGNSPLHF.